The present T cell receptor beta chain was sequenced within a study of T-cell reconstitution after alpha-beta-depleted transplantation in children. The authors prepared the TCRbeta library with unique molecular identifiers. TCRdb reprocessed the PCR reads via MiXCR and lists one record per CDR3 protein. The data contain 330,000 or so distinct CDR3 sequences, approximately 7.3% of them seen just once; the ten biggest clones take up around 9.8%. Comments on this clonotype: Antigen: not known.

Study-wide findings and caveats: From newly produced T cells came most of the T-cell counts and diversity one year after transplant. After transplant, at about two months, alpha-beta T cells were reportedly derived from several hundred expanded graft clones. Some patients' high day-60 TCRbeta diversity was traced to surviving recipient T cells and thymic progenitors.

V was shortened by 1 base and J by 7 bases, with 11 bases between the two germline ends. Germline V CDR1 and CDR2: SGHVS, FQNEAQ. The CDR3 contains 14 residues. This sequence joins TRBV7-8 and TRBJ1-5; D might be TRBD1 (5 bases). Sample: peripheral blood, taken 360 days after TCRalphabeta/CD19-depleted stem cell transplant. This clonotype originated in a female patient between 2 and 15 years old who had a stem cell transplant for Fanconi anemia, so the T cells may come from the graft donor. CDR3 sequence reads: CASSLVGGVQPQHF. The DNA of the CDR3 is TGTGCCAGCAGCTTAGTGGGGGGAGTGCAGCCCCAGCATTTT.